One sample yielded the 26 T cell receptor beta chains listed below, sequenced in a study of blood T cell repertoires in COVID-19. Measured with immunoSEQ multiplex PCR; TCRdb has only the in-frame clones, and not every one. The repertoire consists of some 250,000 clones, with roughly 80% occurring once and the leading ten covering roughly 3.2%. The source material was peripheral blood. The receptors shown here come from a woman aged 18-35 years with acute or convalescent COVID-19.

The rearrangement joins TRBV6-2 or TRBV6-3 to TRBJ1-1; TRBD1 matches 7 bases. The CDR3 sequence is 14 residues long. The ends lost 4 bases at V and 5 bases at J; junction bases unmatched: 7. CDR1 is MNHEY and CDR2 is SVGEGT in the germline V gene. The CDR3 region is CASSSNRGLTEAFF. The CDR3 nucleotides read TGTGCCAGCAGTTCCAACAGGGGATTGACTGAAGCTTTCTTT.

The CDR3 DNA reads TGTGCCAGCAGTTTCAACAGGGATTCCTATGGCTACACCTTC. Translating it yields CASSFNRDSYGYTF. The rearrangement joins TRBV6-5 to TRBJ1-2, with D tentatively TRBD1 (6 bases). CDR1 and CDR2 from the germline V gene are MNHEY and SVGAGI. V was clipped by 4 bases and J by 4 bases, with 13 bases between them. The CDR3 loop spans 14 amino acids.

In its sample, this clone was seen once. This rearrangement joins TRBV5-6 to TRBJ2-7, with D possibly matching TRBD1 (6 bases). With 3 bases removed from V and 1 base from J, the gap between germline ends came to 17 bases. This CDR3 contains 16 residues. Germline V lookup: CDR1 SGHDT, CDR2 YYEEEE. In DNA, the CDR3 is TGTGCCAGCAGCTACGGACAGTCCTATTCGTCCTACGAGCAGTACTTC. Translation gives CASSYGQSYSSYEQYF.

The sample holds one count of this clone. The chain couples TRBV6-5 to TRBJ2-7, with D possibly matching TRBD1 (5 bases). The CDR3 consists of 14 residues. Trimming shortened V by 7 bases and J by 0 bases, and 13 bases separated the two germline ends. Germline V gene sequence: CDR1 MNHEY, CDR2 SVGAGI. The chain's CDR3 is CASNRPGNSYEQYF. CDR3 sequence (DNA): TGTGCCAGCAATCGTCCAGGGAACTCCTACGAGCAGTACTTC.

V gene TRBV3-1 (or the pseudogene TRBV3-2) combines with J gene TRBJ1-5, with a tentative D call TRBD1 (6 bases). The V end lost 1 base, the J end lost 6 bases, and 19 bases lay between the germline ends. The CDR3 is 17 residues long. Germline V gives CDR1 LGHDT, CDR2 YNNKEL (reference sequence). Here the CDR3 DNA reads TGTGCCAGCAGCCAAGGTTTCCAGGGGCTAACGGTTCAGCCCCAGCATTTT. This gives the protein CASSQGFQGLTVQPQHF.

The rearrangement uses TRBV7-3 and TRBJ1-1; possibly TRBD1 for D (6 bases). V was pared by 0 bases and J by 5 bases, with 10 bases between. Germline CDR1 and CDR2: SGHTA and FQGTGA. The CDR3 covers 14 residues. The CDR3: CASSLTTGKTEAFF. Written as DNA, the CDR3 is TGTGCCAGCAGCTTAACTACAGGGAAGACTGAAGCTTTCTTT.

The chain is built from TRBV14 and TRBJ2-1; 7 bases are shared with TRBD1. The CDR3 is made up of 17 amino acids. V was pared by 7 bases and J by 0 bases, with 12 bases of the junction left unmatched. Germline CDR1 SGHDN, CDR2 FVKESK. CDR3 residues: CASTRRSGTVSYNEQFF. The CDR3 DNA sequence: TGTGCCAGCACTCGACGATCCGGGACAGTCTCCTACAATGAGCAGTTCTTC.

CDR3 sequence reads: CAWTLVGGASNSPLHF. The CDR3 DNA sequence: TGTGCCTGGACTCTTGTTGGGGGCGCGTCGAATTCACCCCTCCACTTT. J is TRBJ1-6 and V is TRBV30; possibly TRBD1 for D (6 bases). With 4 bases removed from V and 7 bases from J, the gap between germline ends came to 20 bases. CDR1 is GTSNPN and CDR2 is SVGIG in the germline V gene (reference sequence). This CDR3 spans 16 amino acids. Variable domain in full (rest from reference TRBV30 and TRBJ1-6): SQTIHQWPATLVQPVGSPLSLECTVEGTSNPNLYWYRQAAGRGLQLLFYSVGIGQISSEVPQNLSASRPQDRQFILSSKKLLLSDSGFYLCAWTLVGGASNSPLHFGNGTRLTVT.

The CDR3 coding sequence is TGCGCCAGCAGCTTGTTCCAGGGGATCTCCTACGAGCAGTACTTC. Encoded protein: CASSLFQGISYEQYF. This chain links TRBV5-1 with TRBJ2-7, with D maybe TRBD1 (6 bases). In germline, CDR1 is SGHRS, CDR2 YFSETQ. The V end was cut by 1 base, the J end by 0 bases, with 11 bases between. The CDR3 covers 15 residues. The whole variable domain, filled in from reference TRBV5-1 and TRBJ2-7, reads KAGVTQTPRYLIKTRGQQVTLSCSPISGHRSVSWYQQTPGQGLQFLFEYFSETQRNKGNFPGRFSGRQFSNSRSEMNVSTLELGDSALYLCASSLFQGISYEQYFGPGTRLTVT.

V and J are TRBV5-1 and TRBJ2-1; D may be TRBD2 (7 bases). Germline loops: CDR1 SGHRS, CDR2 YFSETQ. The CDR3 totals 17 residues. Trimming cost V 5 bases and J 3 bases, with 21 bases left between them. The CDR3 region is CASRSGLVEGGYNEQFF. The CDR3 coding sequence is TGCGCCAGCAGGAGCGGACTAGTTGAGGGGGGCTACAATGAGCAGTTCTTC. Combining the CDR3 with reference TRBV5-1 and TRBJ2-1 gives the whole variable domain KAGVTQTPRYLIKTRGQQVTLSCSPISGHRSVSWYQQTPGQGLQFLFEYFSETQRNKGNFPGRFSGRQFSNSRSEMNVSTLELGDSALYLCASRSGLVEGGYNEQFFGPGTRLTVL.

This chain uses TRBV6-6 with TRBJ1-5; a weak D match, TRBD1 (5 bases). Trimming removed 10 bases at V and 0 bases at J, with 10 bases between. This CDR3 region has 13 residues. CDR1 MNHNY and CDR2 SVGAGI come from the germline V gene (reference sequence). The CDR3 bases are TGTGCCACTGACAGTTATAGCAATCAGCCCCAGCATTTT. This encodes CATDSYSNQPQHF.

The chain is built from TRBV29-1 and TRBJ1-2, with 7 bases that match TRBD1. CDR1 is SQVTM, CDR2 ANQGSEA, per germline. V was pared by 6 bases and J by 2 bases, with 9 bases of the junction left unmatched. The CDR3 sequence is 14 residues long. The CDR3 sequence is CSVDSGTENYGYTF. The CDR3 nucleotides read TGCAGCGTAGACTCCGGGACAGAAAACTATGGCTACACCTTC.

V gene TRBV10-3 combines with J gene TRBJ1-1, with TRBD1 as a possible D gene (5 bases). This CDR3 has 20 amino acids. Looked up from germline, CDR1 is ENHRY and CDR2 is SYGVKD. The V gene lost 0 bases and the J gene lost 0 bases, with 23 bases spanning the gap. CDR3 protein: CAISESRTGLIPRMNTEAFF. The CDR3 nucleotides are TGTGCCATCAGTGAGTCGCGAACAGGCCTTATTCCCCGAATGAACACTGAAGCTTTCTTT.

This clone was observed a handful of times. CDR3 region: CASSLFIQGSINYGYTF. As DNA, the CDR3 is TGTGCCAGCAGTTTATTCATCCAGGGAAGTATAAACTATGGCTACACCTTC. The chain links TRBV28 to TRBJ1-2; D possibly corresponds to TRBD1 (5 bases). With 1 base removed from V and 2 bases from J, the gap between germline ends came to 17 bases. This CDR3 comprises 17 residues. Per the germline V gene, CDR1 is MDHEN and CDR2 is SYDVKM.

This chain joins TRBV6-5 and TRBJ1-6; tentatively, D is TRBD1 (5 bases). With 2 bases removed from V and 7 bases from J, the gap between germline ends came to 15 bases. The CDR3 contains 16 residues. CDR1 is MNHEY, CDR2 SVGAGI, per germline. The CDR3 DNA is TGTGCCAGCAGTTACGGTAGCGCGGAGGGGAATTCACCCCTCCACTTT. It translates to CASSYGSAEGNSPLHF.

A remark on this clone: This sample also contains other DNA sequences that code for the same CDR3. This chain connects TRBV20-1 to TRBJ1-1; no reliable D call. CDR1 is DFQATT and CDR2 is SNEGSKA in the germline V gene (reference sequence). Trimming removed 2 bases at V and 3 bases at J, with 4 bases between. The CDR3 runs to 11 residues. The CDR3: CSARPYTEAFF. DNA for the CDR3: TGCAGTGCTAGACCGTACACTGAAGCTTTCTTT.

There are a few counts of this clone. V and J are TRBV4-3 and TRBJ1-1; the D is unclear. V was clipped by 2 bases and J by 5 bases, with 15 bases between them. Germline-derived CDR1 and CDR2 are LGHNA and YSLEER. The CDR3 loop spans 15 amino acids. The CDR3 protein is CASSQSGRAGTEAFF. The CDR3 DNA reads as TGCGCCAGCAGCCAATCGGGGAGGGCGGGTACTGAAGCTTTCTTT.

V and J are TRBV5-5 and TRBJ1-1, with 7 bases fitting TRBD1. The CDR3 runs 16 residues. V shed 5 bases, J shed 0 bases, and the junction held 10 bases outside the gene matches. Germline assignment: CDR1 SGHKS and CDR2 YYEKEE (reference sequence). CDR3 in amino acids: CASRNTGDIMNTEAFF. The CDR3 nucleotides are TGTGCCAGCAGGAATACAGGGGACATAATGAACACTGAAGCTTTCTTT.

As to this clone: Additional DNA sequences in this sample encode the identical CDR3. The rearrangement joins TRBV4-3 to TRBJ2-7; TRBD1 might be the D (5 bases). The germline V gene encodes CDR1 LGHNA and CDR2 YSLEER. V dropped 4 bases and J dropped 3 bases, with 10 bases sitting between them. This CDR3 has 13 residues. CDR3 coding DNA: TGCGCCAGCAGCCGAACTCAGGGCTACGAGCAGTACTTC. Its translation is CASSRTQGYEQYF.

The genes are TRBV7-8 and TRBJ2-1, with 12 positions matching TRBD2. Germline CDR1 is SGHVS and CDR2 is FQNEAQ. V dropped 2 bases and J dropped 7; count of bases not matched to a gene: 6. CDR3 length: 16 residues. This CDR3 reads CASSLRLAGDANEQFF. The DNA of the CDR3 is TGTGCCAGCAGCTTACGACTAGCGGGAGATGCAAATGAGCAGTTCTTC.

The chain couples TRBV9 to TRBJ2-3; 7 bases are shared with TRBD2. V lost 0 bases to trimming and J lost 2 bases; unmatched junction nucleotides: 9. Germline V gene lookup returns CDR1 SGDLS and CDR2 YYNGEE. This CDR3 comprises 17 residues. CDR3 sequence: CASSVGEAAGFTDTQYF. CDR3 DNA: TGTGCCAGCAGCGTAGGGGAGGCAGCGGGATTCACAGATACGCAGTATTTT.

The CDR3 is CALALGLLSSGNTIYF. CDR3 DNA sequence: TGTGCCTTGGCCCTGGGACTCCTAAGCTCTGGAAACACCATATATTTT. This chain connects TRBV30 to TRBJ1-3; tentatively, D is TRBD1 (5 bases). Germline V gene sequence: CDR1 GTSNPN, CDR2 SVGIG (reference sequence). There are 16 residues in the CDR3. V lost 7 bases, J lost 0 bases, and 19 bases lay in between. Filled out from reference TRBV30 and TRBJ1-3, the complete variable domain reads SQTIHQWPATLVQPVGSPLSLECTVEGTSNPNLYWYRQAAGRGLQLLFYSVGIGQISSEVPQNLSASRPQDRQFILSSKKLLLSDSGFYLCALALGLLSSGNTIYFGEGSWLTVV.

V and J are TRBV7-2 and TRBJ1-3; D call uncertain. The V end lost 1 base, the J end lost 3 bases, and 7 bases lay between the germline ends. Per the germline V gene, CDR1 is SGHTA and CDR2 is FQGNSA. This CDR3 is built from 14 residues. The CDR3 spells CASSLGDYGNTIYF. DNA of the CDR3: TGTGCCAGCAGCTTAGGCGATTATGGAAACACCATATATTTT.

The V and J genes are TRBV7-9 and TRBJ2-1, with D perhaps matching TRBD2 (6 bases). V was trimmed by 5 bases and J by 2 bases, leaving 16 bases between them. The CDR3 contains 16 residues. Germline lookup yields CDR1 SEHNR and CDR2 FQNEAQ (reference sequence). CDR3 loop: CASSGEEGPPYNEQFF. For the CDR3, the DNA is TGTGCCAGCAGCGGCGAGGAGGGCCCCCCCTACAATGAGCAGTTCTTC. Combining the CDR3 with reference TRBV7-9 and TRBJ2-1 gives the whole variable domain DTGVSQNPRHKITKRGQNVTFRCDPISEHNRLYWYRQTLGQGPEFLTYFQNEAQLEKSRLLSDRFSAERPKGSFSTLEIQRTEQGDSAMYLCASSGEEGPPYNEQFFGPGTRLTVL.

This chain links TRBV6-5 with TRBJ1-6; TRBD1 aligns across 7 bases. V lost 6 bases and J lost 9; bases outside the gene matches: 11. CDR3 length equals 15 residues. CDR1 MNHEY and CDR2 SVGAGI come from the germline V gene. The CDR3 sequence is CASRGTASGLSPLHF. As DNA, the CDR3 is TGTGCCAGCAGAGGGACAGCCAGCGGTCTTTCACCCCTCCACTTT.

This clone was detected only once. V usage is TRBV28 and J usage is TRBJ1-2, with TRBD1 identical over 8 bases. The V gene end was trimmed by 10 bases and the J gene end by 3 bases; junction bases not matched to a gene: 7. CDR1 is MDHEN and CDR2 is SYDVKM in the germline V gene. This CDR3 comprises 13 residues. The CDR3 sequence is CATGQGSDYGYTF. CDR3 DNA sequence: TGTGCCACAGGACAGGGTTCAGACTATGGCTACACCTTC.